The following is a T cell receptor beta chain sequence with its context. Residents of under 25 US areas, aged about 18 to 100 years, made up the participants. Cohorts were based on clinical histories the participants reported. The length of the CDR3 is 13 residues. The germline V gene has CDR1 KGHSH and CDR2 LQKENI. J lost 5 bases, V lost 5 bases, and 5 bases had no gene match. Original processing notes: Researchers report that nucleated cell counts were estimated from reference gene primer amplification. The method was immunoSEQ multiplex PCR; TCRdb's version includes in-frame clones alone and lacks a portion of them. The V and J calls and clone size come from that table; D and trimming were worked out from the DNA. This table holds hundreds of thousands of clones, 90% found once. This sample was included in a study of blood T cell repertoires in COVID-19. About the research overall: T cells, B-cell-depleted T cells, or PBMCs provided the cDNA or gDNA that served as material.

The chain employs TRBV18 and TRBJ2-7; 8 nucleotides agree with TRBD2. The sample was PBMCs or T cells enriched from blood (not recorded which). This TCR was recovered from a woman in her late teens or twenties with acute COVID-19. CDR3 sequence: CASSVSGSHEQYF. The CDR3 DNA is TGTGCCAGCTCAGTGAGCGGGAGTCACGAGCAGTACTTC.